This TCR beta chain was documented in a study of radiotherapy plus CTLA-4 blockade in lung cancer. About the study: For 15% to 20% of patients, objective responses occurred, and about 34% had disease control. Study-wide results and limits: Early blood T cell clone dynamics, with interferon-beta, were reported to best predict response.

With ipilimumab providing CTLA-4 blockade, focal radiation was administered to patients who had chemo-refractory metastatic non-small-cell lung cancer. The germline CDR1 and CDR2 sequences are SNHLY and FYNNEI. The CDR3 is made up of 15 amino acids. V lost 3 bases to trimming and J lost 4 bases; unmatched junction nucleotides: 7. Clones were sequenced by immunoSEQ multiplex PCR, and TCRdb holds only the in-frame ones, with some missing. The sample records tens of thousands of clones, just under 85% being singletons. A few counts support this clone. Its cognate antigen is unknown. V usage is TRBV2 and J usage is TRBJ1-1; 8 bases map to TRBD1. The TCR was taken from a human donor with non-small cell lung cancer whose response to radiotherapy plus ipilimumab could not be evaluated. The input for sequencing was peripheral blood, taken from a patient treated with radiotherapy plus ipilimumab. For the CDR3, the DNA is TGTGCCAGCAGTGATCCCGACAGGGGAGGCACTGAAGCTTTCTTT. Its translation: CASSDPDRGGTEAFF.